This T cell receptor beta chain comes out of a study of blood T cells in healthy people across ages. This CDR3 spans 16 amino acids. V shed 7 bases and J shed 1 base, with 19 bases lying between them. Germline V gene sequence: CDR1 MNHNY, CDR2 SVGAGI (reference sequence). Combining a sample-barcoded 5' primer with a J-beta primer mix, a second PCR ran for about 6 to 12 cycles. TCRdb re-analysed the 5' RACE reads in MiXCR, keeping a single row per CDR3 protein. Of about 970,000 distinct CDR3 sequences in the sample, roughly 47% are singletons; the top ten hold roughly 23%. The study recruited healthy Caucasian donors from Russia who were aged about 6 to 90.

This chain joins TRBV6-6 and TRBJ1-1; tentatively, D is TRBD1 (5 bases). Input material: blood. The receptor's source is a woman aged 60-70 years in good health. The CDR3 DNA reads TGTGCCAGCAAAACGGGGCAGCGACGGGGGAACACTGAAGCTTTCTTT. Amino acid sequence: CASKTGQRRGNTEAFF.